One sample yielded the 12 T cell receptor beta chains listed below, sequenced in a study of cytomegalovirus exposure and HLA in healthy donors. PCR was performed using 60 Vbeta and 13 Jbeta primers. Profiled with immunoSEQ multiplex PCR; TCRdb holds only in-frame clones, not every one. This table holds some 150,000 clones, 64% found once. Specimen: PBMCs. All receptors derive from a woman aged 40 to 50 in good health and CMV-seronegative.

The chain recombines TRBV7-2 with TRBJ2-1, with D possibly matching TRBD1 (5 bases). Germline lookup yields CDR1 SGHTA and CDR2 FQGNSA. The CDR3 is 13 residues long. With 3 bases removed from V and 7 bases from J, the gap between germline ends came to 10 bases. The CDR3 here is CASSLQGYNEQFF. For the CDR3, the DNA is TGTGCCAGCAGCTTGCAGGGCTATAATGAGCAGTTCTTC.

This clone was counted a few times. As DNA, the CDR3 is TGTGCCAGCAGTTACTCGAAACAGGGGGACAACTATGGCTACACCTTC. The encoded protein is CASSYSKQGDNYGYTF. V is TRBV6-6 and J is TRBJ1-2; 8 bases are a match to TRBD1. The J segment lost 2 bases and the V segment lost 0 bases, leaving 5 bases of the junction unmatched. CDR1 and CDR2 (germline): MNHNY, SVGAGI (reference sequence). The CDR3 is 16 residues long.

The gene calls are TRBV5-1 and TRBJ2-7; 12 nucleotides align to TRBD1. J lost 6 bases, V lost 4 bases, and 8 bases had no gene match. This CDR3 is 15 amino acids long. Germline assignment: CDR1 SGHRS and CDR2 YFSETQ. The CDR3 loop reads CASSLRDRGQGEQYF. The CDR3 DNA reads as TGCGCCAGCAGCCTCCGGGACAGGGGGCAGGGCGAGCAGTACTTC.

This chain links TRBV19 with TRBJ1-4, with 9 bases matching TRBD1. CDR1 and CDR2 (germline): LNHDA, SQIVND (reference sequence). The CDR3 has 16 residues. V lost 4 bases to trimming and J lost 7 bases; unmatched junction nucleotides: 10. The CDR3 loop is CASSTRRDRESEKLFF. The CDR3 DNA reads as TGTGCCAGTAGTACACGACGGGACAGGGAGTCTGAAAAACTGTTTTTT.

This clone was seen just once. The chain couples TRBV5-4 to TRBJ2-3; 12 bases map to TRBD1. CDR3 size: 16 residues. CDR1 and CDR2 from the germline V gene are SGHNT and YYREEE (reference sequence). With 3 bases clipped from V and 4 bases from J, the junction kept 6 bases outside the gene matches. The CDR3 DNA follows: TGTGCCAGCAGCTGGGCCGGGACAGGGGGCGCAGATACGCAGTATTTT. This codes for CASSWAGTGGADTQYF.

The rearrangement links TRBV7-6 to TRBJ2-7; weak D call: TRBD1 (6 bases). Germline V gene lookup returns CDR1 SGHVS and CDR2 FNYEAQ. This CDR3 is built from 15 residues. V was clipped by 1 base and J by 1 base, with 11 bases between them. CDR3 coding DNA: TGTGCCAGCAGCTTAGGCCCCACAGGGTCCTACGAGCAGTACTTC. Translating gives CASSLGPTGSYEQYF.

The V gene is TRBV19, the J gene TRBJ1-2; D might be TRBD1 (6 bases). The V end was cut by 9 bases, the J end by 8 bases, with 16 bases between. Germline values: CDR1 LNHDA, CDR2 SQIVND (reference sequence). The CDR3 loop spans 12 amino acids. CDR3 region: CASITGRGGYTF. The CDR3 region has the DNA TGTGCCAGCATAACAGGGAGAGGCGGCTACACCTTC. Full variable domain (rest looked up from reference TRBV19 and TRBJ1-2): DGGITQSPKYLFRKEGQNVTLSCEQNLNHDAMYWYRQDPGQGLRLIYYSQIVNDFQKGDIAEGYSVSREKKESFPLTVTSAQKNPTAFYLCASITGRGGYTFGSGTRLTVV.

The chain carries TRBV19 and TRBJ1-1; 9 positions match TRBD1. The CDR3 has 15 residues. In germline, CDR1 is LNHDA, CDR2 SQIVND (reference sequence). V trimming: 4 bases; J trimming: 3 bases; junction bases outside the gene matches: 6. The CDR3 here is CASSTMDRGDTEAFF. CDR3 bases: TGTGCCAGTAGTACTATGGACAGGGGAGACACTGAAGCTTTCTTT.

The rearrangement uses TRBV19 and TRBJ1-1, with 9 nucleotides matching TRBD1. CDR1 and CDR2 (germline): LNHDA, SQIVND (reference sequence). Unmatched junction bases numbered 4, after V lost 3 bases and J lost 5 bases. The CDR3 has 14 residues. The CDR3: CASSMPTGGTEAFF. Here the CDR3 DNA reads TGTGCCAGTAGTATGCCGACAGGGGGAACTGAAGCTTTCTTT. Full variable domain (remainder filled in from reference TRBV19 and TRBJ1-1): DGGITQSPKYLFRKEGQNVTLSCEQNLNHDAMYWYRQDPGQGLRLIYYSQIVNDFQKGDIAEGYSVSREKKESFPLTVTSAQKNPTAFYLCASSMPTGGTEAFFGQGTRLTVV.

This clone was recorded only once. The J gene is TRBJ1-4, the V gene TRBV28, with D uncertain. Germline CDR1 and CDR2: MDHEN and SYDVKM. V lost 3 bases and J lost 8, with 4 bases in between. CDR3 length: 11 amino acids. The CDR3 region is CASSFREKLFF. In nucleotides, the CDR3 is TGTGCCAGCAGTTTTCGGGAAAAACTGTTTTTT.

V and J are TRBV6-1 and TRBJ1-1, with D uncertain. Germline assignment: CDR1 MNHNS and CDR2 SASEGT. V lost 2 bases, J lost 0 bases, and 7 bases lay in between. The CDR3 consists of 14 residues. CDR3 in DNA: TGTGCCAGCAGTGAATCGGGAATGAACACTGAAGCTTTCTTT. Protein sequence: CASSESGMNTEAFF.

This sequence joins TRBV7-8 and TRBJ2-7; unclear D gene. The V and J ends lost 5 bases and 1 base respectively, with 12 bases between them. There are 14 residues in the CDR3. CDR1 is SGHVS and CDR2 is FQNEAQ in the germline V gene. CDR3 coding DNA: TGTGCCAGCAGCCCCCTCGCCACTTCCTACGAGCAGTACTTC. Its translation is CASSPLATSYEQYF.